These 29 T cell receptor beta chains originate from one sample sequenced in a study of cytomegalovirus exposure and HLA in healthy donors (dated by TCRdb to about 2017). To prepare the library, the immunoSEQ multiplex PCR assay was applied. A mixture of 60 forward primers for TCR Vbeta segments and 13 reverse primers for TCR Jbeta segments was used in the multiplex PCR. The source is immuneACCESS, and TCRdb retained only in-frame sequences with V and J called. Part of the clones is not carried over; for the studies checked, unresolved V genes explain less than half of this, and the remainder is unexplained. Within this sample are 170,000 or so clones, with 60% to 85% of them counted one time only. In total, the top ten clones hold more than 5% of the sample. The sample consisted of PBMCs. These receptors came from a man between 35 and 55 years old in good health and CMV-seronegative.

The chain carries TRBV19 and TRBJ2-2; 10 positions agree with TRBD2. This CDR3 has 17 amino acids. J was trimmed by 3 bases and V by 1 base; bases with no gene match: 5. Germline V gene data show CDR1 as LNHDA and CDR2 as SQIVND (reference sequence). The CDR3 spells CASSIGLAGEYTGELFF. Here the CDR3 DNA reads TGTGCCAGTAGTATAGGCCTAGCGGGGGAGTACACCGGGGAGCTGTTTTTT.

The chain couples TRBV9 to TRBJ1-1; perhaps TRBD1 as D (6 bases). Germline V gene sequence: CDR1 SGDLS, CDR2 YYNGEE. The V end lost 7 bases, the J end lost 0 bases, and 10 bases lay between the germline ends. The CDR3 consists of 13 residues. The CDR3: CASWTDMNTEAFF. The CDR3, as DNA: TGTGCCAGCTGGACAGACATGAACACTGAAGCTTTCTTT.

This rearrangement joins TRBV25-1 to TRBJ2-3; D gene unclear. The germline V and J ends were trimmed by 5 bases and 8 bases, with 8 bases remaining between them. This CDR3 contains 11 residues. Germline lookup yields CDR1 MGHDK and CDR2 SYGVNS. This CDR3 reads CASSLEFTQYF. The CDR3 region has the DNA TGTGCCAGCAGTTTAGAGTTTACGCAGTATTTT.

The chain recombines TRBV30 with TRBJ2-6, with TRBD1 matching over 8 bases. CDR1 is GTSNPN, CDR2 SVGIG, per germline (reference sequence). The trim removed 1 base at V and 0 bases at J, leaving 11 bases unmatched. The length of the CDR3 is 19 residues. CDR3 in amino acids: CAWSALGQGKSSGANVLTF. In DNA, the CDR3 is TGTGCCTGGAGTGCCCTAGGACAGGGAAAGTCCTCTGGGGCCAACGTCCTGACTTTC.

The chain employs TRBV11-3 and TRBJ2-5, with no clear D. The DNA end is a closer match to TRBJ2-7, so the J assignment may be wrong. The CDR3 contains 12 residues. Germline V CDR1 and CDR2: SGHNT, YENEEA. The CDR3 loop is CASSLGNYEQYF. CDR3 sequence (DNA): TGTGCCAGCAGCTTAGGGAACTACGAGCAGTACTTC.

This clone was seen more than once but under ten times. The chain recombines TRBV6-4 with TRBJ2-1; 8 bases map to TRBD2. Germline V CDR1 and CDR2: MRHNA, SNTAGT. V lost 4 bases, J lost 3 bases, and 8 bases stayed unmatched. The length of the CDR3 is 16 residues. CDR3 region: CASSVGGTSGYNEQFF. The CDR3 nucleotides read TGTGCCAGCAGTGTAGGGGGAACTAGCGGCTACAATGAGCAGTTCTTC.

J is TRBJ1-3 and V is TRBV18; weak D call: TRBD1 (6 bases). The CDR3 is made up of 17 amino acids. V dropped 3 bases and J dropped 3 bases, with 18 bases sitting between them. CDR1 is KGHSH and CDR2 is LQKENI in the germline V gene. The DNA for the CDR3 is TGTGCCAGCTCACCCTCTACACAACAGGGTGTTGGAAACACCATATATTTT. This sequence encodes CASSPSTQQGVGNTIYF. The full variable domain, rest sourced from reference TRBV18 and TRBJ1-3, is NAGVMQNPRHLVRRRGQEARLRCSPMKGHSHVYWYRQLPEEGLKFMVYLQKENIIDESGMPKERFSAEFPKEGPSILRIQQVVRGDSAAYFCASSPSTQQGVGNTIYFGEGSWLTVV.

This clone showed up just a few times. The genes are TRBV29-1 and TRBJ1-2; 8 bases are shared with TRBD1. The CDR3 spans 12 residues. With 7 bases clipped from V and 4 bases from J, the junction kept 5 bases outside the gene matches. The germline V gene encodes CDR1 SQVTM and CDR2 ANQGSEA. The CDR3 sequence is CSAEGQAYGYTF. In DNA form, the CDR3 reads TGCAGCGCGGAGGGACAGGCCTATGGCTACACCTTC.

This clone was picked up a small number of times. The V gene is TRBV27, the J gene TRBJ2-3; a possible D gene is TRBD1 (7 bases). This CDR3 is built from 14 residues. Between the trimmed V and J ends, which lost 2 bases and 5 bases, there was a span of 11 bases. The germline V gene encodes CDR1 MNHEY and CDR2 SMNVEV (reference sequence). CDR3 sequence (DNA): TGTGCCAGCAGTTTAGGCCAGGGGGGAGATACGCAGTATTTT. Its protein product is CASSLGQGGDTQYF.

V gene TRBV9 combines with J gene TRBJ2-1; perhaps TRBD2 as D (6 bases). There are 17 residues in the CDR3. V gave up 0 bases and J gave up 0 bases, with 13 bases separating them. Germline V gene data show CDR1 as SGDLS and CDR2 as YYNGEE. The CDR3 spells CASSVARGYSSYNEQFF. In DNA form, the CDR3 reads TGTGCCAGCAGCGTAGCTCGGGGGTATAGCTCCTACAATGAGCAGTTCTTC.

The rearrangement uses TRBV18 and TRBJ2-5; D not resolved. Trimming took 2 bases from V and 0 from J, leaving 4 bases between them. The CDR3 sequence is 13 residues long. Germline lookup yields CDR1 KGHSH and CDR2 LQKENI. CDR3: CASSPSYQETQYF. CDR3 in DNA: TGTGCCAGCTCACCATCGTACCAAGAGACCCAGTACTTC. The whole variable domain, filled in from reference TRBV18 and TRBJ2-5, reads NAGVMQNPRHLVRRRGQEARLRCSPMKGHSHVYWYRQLPEEGLKFMVYLQKENIIDESGMPKERFSAEFPKEGPSILRIQQVVRGDSAAYFCASSPSYQETQYFGPGTRLLVL.

V usage is TRBV2 and J usage is TRBJ2-3; weak D call: TRBD1 (6 bases). This CDR3 region has 14 residues. V lost 6 bases to trimming and J lost 4 bases, with 14 bases between them. Germline lookup yields CDR1 SNHLY and CDR2 FYNNEI. The CDR3 DNA reads as TGTGCCAGCAGGACCAGGACAGCCCCAGATACGCAGTATTTT. Its protein product is CASRTRTAPDTQYF.

This chain joins TRBV6-1 and TRBJ2-7; 11 nucleotides align to TRBD2. J lost 0 bases, V lost 5 bases, and 3 bases had no gene match. The CDR3 runs to 15 residues. Germline values: CDR1 MNHNS, CDR2 SASEGT. As DNA, the CDR3 is TGTGCCAGCAGTAAGACTAGCGGGAACTCCTACGAGCAGTACTTC. Encoded protein: CASSKTSGNSYEQYF.

The V gene is TRBV5-1, the J gene TRBJ2-5; D is perhaps TRBD2 (6 bases). Germline V gene data show CDR1 as SGHRS and CDR2 as YFSETQ. Trimming stripped 1 base from V and 5 bases from J, with 15 bases between. The CDR3 is made up of 15 amino acids. In DNA, the CDR3 is TGCGCCAGCAGCTTGTCGGCGGGGAAATCGGAGACCCAGTACTTC. It codes for CASSLSAGKSETQYF.

This clone was detected only once. The chain is built from TRBV2 and TRBJ2-1; 11 nucleotides line up with TRBD2. Trimming removed 2 bases from V and 4 bases from J; junction bases left unmatched: 10. This CDR3 is built from 18 residues. Germline loops: CDR1 SNHLY, CDR2 FYNNEI. The CDR3 DNA reads as TGTGCCAGCAGTGAAACAATGACTAGCGGGGACTCATACAATGAGCAGTTCTTC. This codes for CASSETMTSGDSYNEQFF.

The rearrangement joins TRBV5-4 to TRBJ1-2; tentative D call: TRBD1 (5 bases). The CDR3 runs 14 residues. Looked up from germline, CDR1 is SGHNT and CDR2 is YYREEE (reference sequence). V gave up 0 bases and J gave up 5 bases, with 11 bases separating them. The CDR3 loop is CASSLAREGYGYTF. The CDR3 DNA follows: TGTGCCAGCAGCTTGGCCAGGGAGGGATATGGCTACACCTTC.

The chain employs TRBV30 and TRBJ2-4; D might be TRBD1 (5 bases). Trimming pared 4 bases from V and 10 bases from J, leaving 14 bases between. This CDR3 has 12 amino acids. Germline loops: CDR1 GTSNPN, CDR2 SVGIG (reference sequence). CDR3 DNA: TGTGCCTGGACCGTAGACAGAGTTATTCAGTACTTC. This translates into CAWTVDRVIQYF. Filled out from reference TRBV30 and TRBJ2-4, the complete variable domain reads SQTIHQWPATLVQPVGSPLSLECTVEGTSNPNLYWYRQAAGRGLQLLFYSVGIGQISSEVPQNLSASRPQDRQFILSSKKLLLSDSGFYLCAWTVDRVIQYFGAGTRLSVL.

This chain connects TRBV5-1 to TRBJ2-5; no reliable D call. Germline V CDR1 and CDR2: SGHRS, YFSETQ. The CDR3 is made up of 12 amino acids. Trimming stripped 6 bases from V and 0 bases from J, with 6 bases between. The DNA for the CDR3 is TGCGCCAGCAACAGTGACCAAGAGACCCAGTACTTC. Its protein product is CASNSDQETQYF. The variable domain in full, completed from reference TRBV5-1 and TRBJ2-5, reads KAGVTQTPRYLIKTRGQQVTLSCSPISGHRSVSWYQQTPGQGLQFLFEYFSETQRNKGNFPGRFSGRQFSNSRSEMNVSTLELGDSALYLCASNSDQETQYFGPGTRLLVL.

This rearrangement joins TRBV5-4 to TRBJ1-1; a possible D gene is TRBD1 (6 bases). The germline V gene has CDR1 SGHNT and CDR2 YYREEE (reference sequence). Deletions cut 0 bases from V and 1 base from J, with 13 bases between. This CDR3 is 16 amino acids long. CDR3 sequence: CASSLGGGQSNTEAFF. The CDR3 coding sequence is TGTGCCAGCAGCTTGGGTGGTGGACAGTCGAACACTGAAGCTTTCTTT.

The V gene is TRBV7-2, the J gene TRBJ2-7; 8 bases line up with TRBD1. The CDR3 extends over 16 amino acids. Trimming cost V 4 bases and J 0 bases; bases outside gene matches: 8. Per germline, CDR1 SGHTA and CDR2 FQGNSA. CDR3 amino acids: CASSSSDRGGSYEQYF. In DNA, the CDR3 is TGTGCCAGCAGCTCGAGTGACAGGGGAGGCTCCTACGAGCAGTACTTC.

The chain is built from TRBV7-8 and TRBJ1-2; TRBD1 matches at 7 bases. The CDR3 runs 15 residues. Germline V lookup: CDR1 SGHVS, CDR2 FQNEAQ. V lost 2 bases, J lost 4 bases, and 7 bases stayed unmatched. CDR3 loop: CASSLRGQDFYGYTF. As DNA, the CDR3 is TGTGCCAGCAGCTTACGCGGACAGGACTTCTATGGCTACACCTTC.

The V and J genes are TRBV19 and TRBJ2-5, with a tentative D call TRBD1 (6 bases). Germline V gene sequence: CDR1 LNHDA, CDR2 SQIVND (reference sequence). V was shortened by 7 bases and J by 1 base, with 37 bases between the two germline ends. This CDR3 is built from 22 residues. The CDR3 nucleotides read TGTGCCAGTACTCGAGGAGAGAAGAGGGCCTTCGCTACAGGGTCGATCCAAGAGACCCAGTACTTC. Amino acids: CASTRGEKRAFATGSIQETQYF.

This chain links TRBV5-6 with TRBJ1-4; D unresolved. The CDR3 has 13 amino acids. The V end lost 4 bases, the J end lost 4 bases, and 8 bases lay between the germline ends. CDR1 and CDR2 from the germline V gene are SGHDT and YYEEEE. The CDR3, as DNA: TGTGCCAGCAGCGTACAAAATAATGAAAAACTGTTTTTT. Protein product: CASSVQNNEKLFF.

The rearrangement joins TRBV5-5 to TRBJ2-7, with 9 nucleotides matching TRBD2. The CDR3 contains 15 residues. CDR1 and CDR2 from the germline V gene are SGHKS and YYEKEE (reference sequence). Trimming took 1 base from V and 6 from J; bases not matched to a gene: 8. Written as DNA, the CDR3 is TGTGCCAGCAGCTTGAGAGCGGGAGGAGTAACCGAGCAGTACTTC. This sequence encodes CASSLRAGGVTEQYF.

This chain links TRBV9 with TRBJ1-1, with 10 bases that match TRBD1. CDR3 length: 16 amino acids. Germline loops: CDR1 SGDLS, CDR2 YYNGEE. The V segment lost 3 bases and the J segment 3 bases; nucleotides outside the gene matches: 8. The DNA of the CDR3 is TGTGCCAGCAGCGGGAGGGACAGGGGCTTCGACACTGAAGCTTTCTTT. It specifies CASSGRDRGFDTEAFF. Combining the CDR3 with reference TRBV9 and TRBJ1-1 gives the whole variable domain DSGVTQTPKHLITATGQRVTLRCSPRSGDLSVYWYQQSLDQGLQFLIQYYNGEERAKGNILERFSAQQFPDLHSELNLSSLELGDSALYFCASSGRDRGFDTEAFFGQGTRLTVV.

The chain uses TRBV5-3 and TRBJ1-1; TRBD1 agrees at 8 bases. TRBV5-3 is labeled an ORF, and its function is uncertain. This CDR3 comprises 15 residues. J gave up 3 bases and V 0 bases, and 4 bases lay outside the gene matches. Here the CDR3 DNA reads TGTGCCAGAAGCTTGGGGACAGGGTACGACACTGAAGCTTTCTTT. It is translated as CARSLGTGYDTEAFF.

The rearrangement joins TRBV5-6 to TRBJ2-5; D may be TRBD1 (6 bases). Trimming cost V 5 bases and J 5 bases, with 19 bases left between them. The CDR3 is made up of 15 amino acids. Germline-derived CDR1 and CDR2 are SGHDT and YYEEEE. The CDR3 here is CASRVDGRGWETQYF. Here the CDR3 DNA reads TGTGCCAGCAGGGTGGATGGCAGGGGTTGGGAGACCCAGTACTTC.

This clone was counted between two and nine times. This rearrangement joins TRBV5-1 to TRBJ2-5; the match to TRBD2 covers 7 bases. This CDR3 is built from 15 residues. CDR1 and CDR2 from the germline V gene are SGHRS and YFSETQ. V shed 3 bases and J 5 bases; nucleotides not matched to a gene: 10. CDR3 region: CASSSTSRLEETQYF. CDR3 coding DNA: TGCGCCAGCAGCTCGACTAGCAGACTTGAGGAGACCCAGTACTTC.

This chain connects TRBV7-2 to TRBJ2-4; weak D call: TRBD2 (5 bases). The CDR3 spans 14 residues. Germline V lookup: CDR1 SGHTA, CDR2 FQGNSA. Trimming took 4 bases from V and 2 from J, leaving 9 bases between them. The CDR3 bases are TGTGCCAGCAGCTATGGCGGGCCCAAAAACATTCAGTACTTC. This sequence encodes CASSYGGPKNIQYF. The full variable domain, in which reference TRBV7-2 and TRBJ2-4 provide the parts outside the CDR3, is GAGVSQSPSNKVTEKGKDVELRCDPISGHTALYWYRQSLGQGLEFLIYFQGNSAPDKSGLPSDRFSAERTGGSVSTLTIQRTQQEDSAVYLCASSYGGPKNIQYFGAGTRLSVL.